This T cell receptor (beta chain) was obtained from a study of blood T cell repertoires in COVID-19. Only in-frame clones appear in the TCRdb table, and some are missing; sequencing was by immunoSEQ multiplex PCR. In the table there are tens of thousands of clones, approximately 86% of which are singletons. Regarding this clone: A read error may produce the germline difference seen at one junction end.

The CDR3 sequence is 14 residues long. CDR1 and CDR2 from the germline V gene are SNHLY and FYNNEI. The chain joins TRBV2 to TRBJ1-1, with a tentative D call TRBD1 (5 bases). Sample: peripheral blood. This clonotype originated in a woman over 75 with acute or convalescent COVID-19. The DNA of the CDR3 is TGTGCCAGCAGTCTGCAGGGTCGGAACGCTGAAGCTTTCTTT. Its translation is CASSLQGRNAEAFF.